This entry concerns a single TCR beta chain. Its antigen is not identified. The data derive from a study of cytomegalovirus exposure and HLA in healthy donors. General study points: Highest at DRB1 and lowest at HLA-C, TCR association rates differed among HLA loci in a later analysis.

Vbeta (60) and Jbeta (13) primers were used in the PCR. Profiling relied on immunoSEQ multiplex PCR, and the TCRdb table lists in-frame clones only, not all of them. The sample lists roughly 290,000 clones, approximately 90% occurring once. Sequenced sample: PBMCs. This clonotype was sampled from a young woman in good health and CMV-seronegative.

In DNA form, the CDR3 reads TGTGCCAGCAGCGTGGCAATTGAGAGGGATGAGCAGTTCTTC. Amino acids: CASSVAIERDEQFF. The chain links TRBV9 to TRBJ2-1; the D gene is possibly TRBD2 (5 bases). Trimming stripped 2 bases from V and 8 bases from J, with 14 bases between. The CDR3 extends over 14 amino acids. Germline lookup yields CDR1 SGDLS and CDR2 YYNGEE.